This TCR beta chain was captured by sequencing in a study of tumor-infiltrating lymphocytes in primary liver carcinoma (dated by TCRdb to between 2016 and 2019). The study in broad terms: Between November 2015 and March 2016, roughly five patients in China with histopathologically diagnosed primary liver carcinoma had surgical resection. The five patients had tumors staged T1-T3 N0M0, with maximum diameters ranging from about 4 to 11 cm. The study combined TCRbeta repertoire sequencing, expression microarrays and whole-exome sequencing across five regions of each liver tumor, with adjacent normal tissue and blood. Technical replicate repertoires showed high reproducibility, with mean shared-clone rates near 0.89 and correlation coefficients above 0.95. Of the five patients (three men and two women, aged 30 to 69 years), four had hepatocellular carcinoma and one had combined HCC and intrahepatic cholangiocarcinoma. TCRbeta repertoire sequencing covered 35 or so specimens from 5 patients: 25 or so tumor regions, 5 adjacent noncancerous liver tissues and 5 peripheral blood samples. Each sample produced roughly 3.5 to 7.5 million productive TCRbeta reads, and read depth showed no significant difference between tissue types. On the study overall, not on this receptor specifically: Bulk unsorted samples precluded comparing CD4+ and CD8+ T cell repertoires. Because only the TCR beta chain was sequenced and unpaired alpha chains were not captured, true repertoire diversity is likely underestimated. The study included only a few patients, and the authors note findings should be validated in a larger study. Repertoire overlap was higher between tumor regions (mean around 36%) than tumor-adjacent (around 17%) or tumor-blood (roughly 14%) pairs, consistent with antigen-driven expansion. The top 250 clones accounted for a significantly greater share of the repertoire in tumors than in blood (p = 0.039).

Blood RNA was extracted from unsorted whole blood using TRIzol reagent, and germline DNA was obtained with the DNeasy Blood & Tissue kit. Patients had chronic HBV infection and were treatment-naive at sampling. Before surgery, roughly 4 milliliters of peripheral blood were drawn into K2EDTA tubes. The CDR3 extends over 13 residues, inclusive of both ends. Kept here is only the CDR3 DNA, which spans 39 bases and is read in frame from base 1. Via the germline V gene (reference sequence), CDR1 is SEHNR and CDR2 FQNEAQ. V is pared back by 4 bases and J by 3 bases, with 9 bases lying between the germline termini. Using a constant-region primer and ProtoScript II reverse transcriptase, TCRbeta-specific cDNA was reverse-transcribed from around 500 ng total RNA. The TCRbeta libraries were prepared through three rounds of nested multiplex PCR following a slightly modified ARM-PCR procedure. Multiplex TRBV1-TRBV30 forward primers and a Cbeta reverse primer were used in the first two PCR rounds, each of which was run for around 9 cycles. Sample barcodes and Illumina adapters were added in a final 25-cycle PCR with Deep VentR polymerase. Before sequencing, amplicons between 200 and 500 bp were purified from gel using a QIAquick gel extraction kit. TCRbeta amplicons were sequenced on an Illumina HiSeq 2500 with 250-bp paired-end reads. On the authors' methods: Reads were quality-trimmed with Trimmomatic v0.33, and paired reads were merged with FLASH v1.2.11 to recover full CDR3 sequences. MiGEC v1.2.1b assigned V, D and J germline segments to the rearranged TCRbeta sequences. Clonotype statistics, along with Shannon-Wiener diversity indices, were calculated using VDJtools v1.0.0. Except for diversity analysis, only each sample's 250 most abundant clonotypes were used in subsequent analyses to reduce sampling bias. In TCRdb, the public reads were trimmed at Q25 with fastp and aligned with MiXCR, with productive beta chains retained. Rows are combined by CDR3 protein, so each entry shows the most common genes and DNA. The V and J calls and clone size come from TCRdb's table, not from the authors' own analysis. This sample has fewer than 350,000 distinct CDR3 sequences in its table, and more than 55% of those were observed once. In total, the top ten clones hold about 9.4% of the sample.

As for this clonotype: This clone's antigen is unknown. A read error is likely, as this CDR3 ends without the conserved phenylalanine or tryptophan.

The receptor was isolated from a man aged 35 to 55 with primary liver carcinoma and hepatitis B virus infection. Rearrangement joined TRBV7-9 to TRBJ1-1; the best D guess is TRBD1, with 5 bases matching. Sequencing was performed on peripheral blood. The CDR3 corresponds to CASSSGRDTEAFS. The nucleotide sequence reads TGTGCCAGCAGCTCAGGCAGGGACACTGAAGCTTTCTCT.